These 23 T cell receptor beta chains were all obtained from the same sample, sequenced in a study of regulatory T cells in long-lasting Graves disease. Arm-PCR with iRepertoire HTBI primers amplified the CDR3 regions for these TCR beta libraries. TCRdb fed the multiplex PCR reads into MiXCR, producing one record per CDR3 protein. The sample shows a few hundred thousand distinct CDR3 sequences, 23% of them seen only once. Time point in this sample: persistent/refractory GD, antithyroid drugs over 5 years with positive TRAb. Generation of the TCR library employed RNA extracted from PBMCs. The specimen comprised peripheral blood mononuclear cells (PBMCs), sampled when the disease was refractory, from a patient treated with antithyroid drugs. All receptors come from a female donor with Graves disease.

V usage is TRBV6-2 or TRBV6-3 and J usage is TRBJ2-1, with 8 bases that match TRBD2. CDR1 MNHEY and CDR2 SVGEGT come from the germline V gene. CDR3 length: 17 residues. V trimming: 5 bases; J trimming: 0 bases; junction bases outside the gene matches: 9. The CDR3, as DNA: TGTGCCAGCAGTGAACTCACTAGCGGAATCTCCTACAATGAGCAGTTCTTC. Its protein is CASSELTSGISYNEQFF.

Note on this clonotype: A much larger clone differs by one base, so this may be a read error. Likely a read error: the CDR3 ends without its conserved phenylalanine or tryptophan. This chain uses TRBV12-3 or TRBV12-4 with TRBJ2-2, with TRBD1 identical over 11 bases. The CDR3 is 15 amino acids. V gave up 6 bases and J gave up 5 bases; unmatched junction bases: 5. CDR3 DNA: TGTGCCAGCAGAGGGACAGGGGGGTGGACCGGGGAGCTGTTTCTT. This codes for CASRGTGGWTGELFL.

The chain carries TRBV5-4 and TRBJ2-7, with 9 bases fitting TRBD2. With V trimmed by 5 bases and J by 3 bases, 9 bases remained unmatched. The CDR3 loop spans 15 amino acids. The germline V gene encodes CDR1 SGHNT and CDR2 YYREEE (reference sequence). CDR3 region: CASSRTAGGNYEQYF. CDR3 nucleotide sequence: TGTGCCAGCAGTCGAACCGCGGGAGGGAACTACGAGCAGTACTTC. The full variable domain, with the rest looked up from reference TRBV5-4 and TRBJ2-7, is ETGVTQSPTHLIKTRGQQVTLRCSSQSGHNTVSWYQQALGQGPQFIFQYYREEENGRGNFPPRFSGLQFPNYSSELNVNALELDDSALYLCASSRTAGGNYEQYFGPGTRLTVT.

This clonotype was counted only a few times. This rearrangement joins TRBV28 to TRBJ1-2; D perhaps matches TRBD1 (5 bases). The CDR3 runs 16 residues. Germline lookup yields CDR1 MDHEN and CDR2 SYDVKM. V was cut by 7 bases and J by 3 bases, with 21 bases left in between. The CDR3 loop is CASTFDGTLSDYGYTF. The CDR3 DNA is TGTGCCAGCACTTTTGATGGGACCCTGAGTGACTATGGCTACACCTTC.

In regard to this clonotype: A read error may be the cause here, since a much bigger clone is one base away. The CDR3 loop reads CASGLRDNEQFF. The CDR3 nucleotides read TGTGCTAGTGGTTTGAGGGACAATGAGCAGTTCTTC. The chain carries TRBV12-5 and TRBJ2-1; the D is unclear. Trimming left V 2 bases short and J 5 bases short, with 4 bases between. Germline V lookup: CDR1 LGHNT, CDR2 FRNRAP. This CDR3 contains 12 residues.

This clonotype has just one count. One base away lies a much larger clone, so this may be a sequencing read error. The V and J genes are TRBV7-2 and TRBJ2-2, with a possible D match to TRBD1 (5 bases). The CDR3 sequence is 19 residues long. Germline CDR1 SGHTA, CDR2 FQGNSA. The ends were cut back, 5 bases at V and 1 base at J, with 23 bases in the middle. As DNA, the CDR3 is TGTGCCAGCAGCCAAACCCCCAGAATAAGGGGCGTGAACACCGGGGAGCTGTTTTTT. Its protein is CASSQTPRIRGVNTGELFF.

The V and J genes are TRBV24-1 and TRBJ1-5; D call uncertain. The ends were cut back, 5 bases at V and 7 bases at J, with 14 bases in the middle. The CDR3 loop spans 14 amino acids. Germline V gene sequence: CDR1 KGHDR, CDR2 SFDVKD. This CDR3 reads CATSAPGEDQPQHF. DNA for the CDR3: TGTGCCACCAGTGCCCCTGGGGAGGACCAGCCCCAGCATTTT.

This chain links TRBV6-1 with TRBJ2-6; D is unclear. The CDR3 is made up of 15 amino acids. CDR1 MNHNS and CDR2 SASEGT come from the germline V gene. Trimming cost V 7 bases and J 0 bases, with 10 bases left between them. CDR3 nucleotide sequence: TGTGCCAGCACCGCAGAGTTCTCTGGGGCCAACGTCCTGACTTTC. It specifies CASTAEFSGANVLTF.

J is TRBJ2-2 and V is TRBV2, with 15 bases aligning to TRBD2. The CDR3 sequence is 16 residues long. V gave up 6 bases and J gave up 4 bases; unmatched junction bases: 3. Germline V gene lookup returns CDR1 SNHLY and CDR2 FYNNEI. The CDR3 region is CASRGTSGRFTGELFF. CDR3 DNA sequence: TGTGCCAGCAGAGGGACTAGCGGGAGGTTCACCGGGGAGCTGTTTTTT.

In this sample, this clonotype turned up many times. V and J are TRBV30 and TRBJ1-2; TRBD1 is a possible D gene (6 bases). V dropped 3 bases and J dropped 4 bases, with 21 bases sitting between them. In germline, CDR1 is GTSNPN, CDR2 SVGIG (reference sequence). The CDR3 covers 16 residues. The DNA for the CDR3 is TGTGCCTGGAGCGCTCCCGACAGGCTGATAAGCTATGGCTACACCTTC. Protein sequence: CAWSAPDRLISYGYTF.

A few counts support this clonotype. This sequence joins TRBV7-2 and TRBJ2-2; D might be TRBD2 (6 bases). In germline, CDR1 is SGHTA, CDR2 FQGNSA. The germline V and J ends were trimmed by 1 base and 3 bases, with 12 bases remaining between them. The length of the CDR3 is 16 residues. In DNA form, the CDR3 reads TGTGCCAGCAGCTTAGTTGCGGGAACGGACACCGGGGAGCTGTTTTTT. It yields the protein CASSLVAGTDTGELFF.

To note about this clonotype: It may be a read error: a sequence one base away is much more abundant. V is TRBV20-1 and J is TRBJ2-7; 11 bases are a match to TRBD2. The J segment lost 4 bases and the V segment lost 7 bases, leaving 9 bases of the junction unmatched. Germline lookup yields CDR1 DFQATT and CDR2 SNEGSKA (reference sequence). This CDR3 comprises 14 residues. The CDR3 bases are TGCAGTGGCAAGGTAGCGGGAGGGCGGTACGAGCAGTACTTC. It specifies CSGKVAGGRYEQYF.

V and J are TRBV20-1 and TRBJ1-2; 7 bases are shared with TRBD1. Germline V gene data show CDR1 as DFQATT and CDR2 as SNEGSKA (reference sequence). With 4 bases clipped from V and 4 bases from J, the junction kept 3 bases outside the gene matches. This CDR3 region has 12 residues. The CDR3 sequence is CSANRGLYGYTF. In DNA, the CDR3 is TGCAGTGCTAACAGGGGCCTCTATGGCTACACCTTC.

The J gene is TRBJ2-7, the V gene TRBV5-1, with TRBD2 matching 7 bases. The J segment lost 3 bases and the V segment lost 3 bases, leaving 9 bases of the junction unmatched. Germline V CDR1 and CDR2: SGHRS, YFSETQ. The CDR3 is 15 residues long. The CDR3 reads CASSSTGGGSYEQYF. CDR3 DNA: TGCGCCAGCAGCTCTACTGGGGGGGGGAGCTACGAGCAGTACTTC.

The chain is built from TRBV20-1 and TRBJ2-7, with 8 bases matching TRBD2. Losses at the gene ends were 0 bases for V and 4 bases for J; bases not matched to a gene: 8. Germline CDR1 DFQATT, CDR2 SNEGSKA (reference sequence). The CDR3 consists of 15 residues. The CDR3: CSARDPREGRYEQYF. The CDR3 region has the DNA TGCAGTGCTAGAGATCCCCGGGAGGGCCGTTACGAGCAGTACTTC.

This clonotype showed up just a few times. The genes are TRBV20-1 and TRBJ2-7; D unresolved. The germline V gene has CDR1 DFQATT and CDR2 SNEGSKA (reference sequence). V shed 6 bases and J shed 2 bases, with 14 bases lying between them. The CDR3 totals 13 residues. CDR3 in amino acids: CSASLVGAYEQYF. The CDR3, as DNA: TGCAGTGCCTCTCTAGTCGGCGCCTACGAGCAGTACTTC.

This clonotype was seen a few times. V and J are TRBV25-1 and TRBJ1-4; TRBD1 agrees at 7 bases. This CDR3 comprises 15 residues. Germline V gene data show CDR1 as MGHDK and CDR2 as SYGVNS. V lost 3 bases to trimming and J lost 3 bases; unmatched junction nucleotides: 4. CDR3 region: CASSEAGTANEKLFF. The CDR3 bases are TGTGCCAGCAGTGAGGCCGGGACAGCTAATGAAAAACTGTTTTTT.

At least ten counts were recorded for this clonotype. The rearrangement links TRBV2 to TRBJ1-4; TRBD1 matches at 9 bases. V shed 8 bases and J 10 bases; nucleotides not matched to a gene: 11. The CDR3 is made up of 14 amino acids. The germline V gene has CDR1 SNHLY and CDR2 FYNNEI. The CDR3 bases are TGTGCCAGCTCCTTGGACAGGGGCCCCTCAAAACTGTTTTTT. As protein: CASSLDRGPSKLFF.

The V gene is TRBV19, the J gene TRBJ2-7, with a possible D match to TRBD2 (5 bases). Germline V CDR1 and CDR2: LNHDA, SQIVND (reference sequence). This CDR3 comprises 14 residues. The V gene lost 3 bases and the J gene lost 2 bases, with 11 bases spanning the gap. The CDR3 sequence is CASSIPGSTYEQYF. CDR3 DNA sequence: TGTGCCAGTAGTATTCCGGGATCCACCTACGAGCAGTACTTC.

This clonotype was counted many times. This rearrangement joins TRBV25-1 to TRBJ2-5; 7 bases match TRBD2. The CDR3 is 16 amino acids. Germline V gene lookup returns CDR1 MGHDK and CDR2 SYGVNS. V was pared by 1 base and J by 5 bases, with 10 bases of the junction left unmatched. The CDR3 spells CASSEWVSGRGETQYF. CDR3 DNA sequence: TGTGCCAGCAGTGAATGGGTTAGCGGGCGAGGCGAGACCCAGTACTTC.

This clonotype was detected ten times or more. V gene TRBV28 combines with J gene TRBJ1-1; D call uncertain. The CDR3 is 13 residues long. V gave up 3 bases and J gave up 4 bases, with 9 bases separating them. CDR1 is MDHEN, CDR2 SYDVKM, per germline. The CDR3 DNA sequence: TGTGCCAGCAGTTTGAGGCAACTCACTGAAGCTTTCTTT. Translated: CASSLRQLTEAFF.

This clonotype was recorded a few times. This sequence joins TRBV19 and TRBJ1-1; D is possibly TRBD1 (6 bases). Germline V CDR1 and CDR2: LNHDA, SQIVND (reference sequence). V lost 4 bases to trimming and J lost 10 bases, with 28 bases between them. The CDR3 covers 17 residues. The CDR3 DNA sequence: TGTGCCAGTAGTACTTCGAACCAACGAACAAGGGGCAGGGGAGCTTTCTTT. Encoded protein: CASSTSNQRTRGRGAFF.

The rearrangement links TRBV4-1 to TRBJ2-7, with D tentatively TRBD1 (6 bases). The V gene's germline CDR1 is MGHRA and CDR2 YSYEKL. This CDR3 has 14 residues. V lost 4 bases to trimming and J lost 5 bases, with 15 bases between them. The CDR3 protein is CASSPRTGLNEQYF. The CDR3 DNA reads TGCGCCAGCAGCCCAAGAACAGGGCTCAACGAGCAGTACTTC.